The 18 T cell receptor beta chains below come from one sample, sequenced in a study of vaccination effects on CD4 cells after COVID-19 (dated by TCRdb to the early 2020s). The ViraFEST assay stimulated PBMC with viral peptide pools and then used TCR sequencing to identify antigen-specific CD4+ T cell clonotypes by expansion. After around ten days of culture, CD4+ T cells were isolated with the EasySep CD4+ T cell isolation kit. Each participant got two doses of an mRNA SARS-CoV-2 vaccine, either BNT162b2 or mRNA-1273. The library was obtained by the immunoSEQ multiplex PCR assay. TCRdb took over this immuneACCESS table, retaining in-frame rearrangements with V and J assigned. Such tables are incomplete; in checked studies, under half of the missing clones stem from an unresolved V gene, and the remainder is unexplained. Recorded for this sample are about 28,000 clones; about 73% of them occurred a single time. The biggest ten clones account for more than 8.5% of the sample.

For these TCRs, the target antigens are not known. The specimen was CD4+ T cells from PBMCs cultured with HCoV-NL63 spike peptides, collected after COVID-19 vaccination. The sample's cell subset or site label, decoded: HCoV-NL63 spike overlapping peptide pool stimulation. All receptors derive from a human donor who received a COVID-19 vaccine.

This clone occurred a few times. The chain has TRBV6-1 and TRBJ2-2; D possibly corresponds to TRBD1 (6 bases). Germline CDR1 and CDR2: MNHNS and SASEGT. Trimming left V 1 base short and J 6 bases short, with 12 bases between. This CDR3 comprises 15 residues. The CDR3 loop reads CASSEGGLGSGELFF. Written as DNA, the CDR3 is TGTGCCAGCAGTGAAGGGGGGCTGGGGTCCGGGGAGCTGTTTTTT.

The J gene is TRBJ2-2, the V gene TRBV4-1, with TRBD2 matching 11 bases. With 0 bases clipped from V and 6 bases from J, the junction kept 9 bases outside the gene matches. The CDR3 is 18 residues long. The germline V gene encodes CDR1 MGHRA and CDR2 YSYEKL. The CDR3 protein is CASSQEPRLAGISGELFF. The CDR3 region has the DNA TGCGCCAGCAGCCAAGAACCCAGACTAGCGGGGATATCCGGGGAGCTGTTTTTT.

This rearrangement joins TRBV5-1 to TRBJ2-3; D not certain. The CDR3 loop spans 16 amino acids. Per the germline V gene, CDR1 is SGHRS and CDR2 is YFSETQ. Trimming pared 3 bases from V and 3 bases from J, leaving 17 bases between. The CDR3 here is CASSSPTAFGTDTQYF. CDR3 sequence (DNA): TGCGCCAGCAGCTCACCGACCGCATTTGGTACAGATACGCAGTATTTT. Supplemented by reference TRBV5-1 and TRBJ2-3, the full variable domain reads KAGVTQTPRYLIKTRGQQVTLSCSPISGHRSVSWYQQTPGQGLQFLFEYFSETQRNKGNFPGRFSGRQFSNSRSEMNVSTLELGDSALYLCASSSPTAFGTDTQYFGPGTRLTVL.

This clone was counted at least ten times. V usage is TRBV6-5 and J usage is TRBJ1-1; maybe TRBD1 (6 bases). The CDR3 has 14 residues. Germline CDR1 reads MNHEY; CDR2 reads SVGAGI. V dropped 3 bases and J dropped 7 bases, with 15 bases sitting between them. The CDR3 DNA reads as TGTGCCAGCAGTTATAGGGGGGGCTATGGTGAAGCTTTCTTT. Protein: CASSYRGGYGEAFF.

V is TRBV18 and J is TRBJ1-6; TRBD1 matches 10 bases. Per germline, CDR1 KGHSH and CDR2 LQKENI. The CDR3 spans 15 residues. The V and J ends lost 3 bases and 10 bases, in that order; junction bases with no gene match: 6. The CDR3: CASSPGTGDGSPLHF. CDR3 sequence (DNA): TGTGCCAGCTCACCCGGGACAGGGGACGGGTCACCCCTCCACTTT. Supplemented by reference TRBV18 and TRBJ1-6, the full variable domain reads NAGVMQNPRHLVRRRGQEARLRCSPMKGHSHVYWYRQLPEEGLKFMVYLQKENIIDESGMPKERFSAEFPKEGPSILRIQQVVRGDSAAYFCASSPGTGDGSPLHFGNGTRLTVT.

The V gene is TRBV7-9, the J gene TRBJ2-7, with D perhaps TRBD2 (6 bases). The CDR3 is 16 amino acids. Trimming removed 1 base at V and 2 bases at J, with 15 bases between. CDR1 SEHNR and CDR2 FQNEAQ come from the germline V gene (reference sequence). CDR3 residues: CASSLGPAGEAYEQYF. Written as DNA, the CDR3 is TGTGCCAGCAGCTTAGGACCAGCGGGCGAAGCCTACGAGCAGTACTTC.

This rearrangement joins TRBV12-3 or TRBV12-4 to TRBJ2-2, with 11 nucleotides matching TRBD1. The CDR3 extends over 13 amino acids. Losses at the gene ends were 8 bases for V and 4 bases for J; bases not matched to a gene: 0. Written as DNA, the CDR3 is TGTGCCAGCGGGACAGGGGGCACCGGGGAGCTGTTTTTT. Translating it yields CASGTGGTGELFF.

This rearrangement joins TRBV2 to TRBJ1-1, with 8 bases identical to TRBD1. Trimming cost V 6 bases and J 5 bases; bases outside gene matches: 8. In germline, CDR1 is SNHLY, CDR2 FYNNEI. This CDR3 contains 14 residues. CDR3 protein: CASSPQGVNTEAFF. The CDR3 DNA is TGTGCCAGCAGCCCACAGGGGGTAAATACTGAAGCTTTCTTT.

The rearrangement uses TRBV7-9 and TRBJ2-7, with no clear D. The CDR3 totals 13 residues. Between the trimmed V and J ends, which lost 9 bases and 1 base, there was a span of 13 bases. The germline CDR1 and CDR2 sequences are SEHNR and FQNEAQ (reference sequence). The DNA for the CDR3 is TGTGCCAGTGGCGGCGGAGCTTCCTACGAGCAGTACTTC. Translation: CASGGGASYEQYF.

This clone is medium-sized (0.01 to 0.1%) within its sample. This chain links TRBV6-5 with TRBJ2-2; D uncertain. Trimming removed 0 bases at V and 0 bases at J, with 8 bases between. The CDR3 is made up of 16 amino acids. Germline CDR1 reads MNHEY; CDR2 reads SVGAGI. Here the CDR3 DNA reads TGTGCCAGCAGTTACTCGAGGATCGCGAACACCGGGGAGCTGTTTTTT. This gives the protein CASSYSRIANTGELFF.

V usage is TRBV6-5 and J usage is TRBJ2-1; 8 nucleotides agree with TRBD1. J was trimmed by 4 bases and V by 6 bases; bases with no gene match: 8. The V gene's germline CDR1 is MNHEY and CDR2 SVGAGI. This CDR3 is 15 amino acids long. The CDR3: CASSVGQGLYNEQFF. CDR3 sequence (DNA): TGTGCCAGCAGCGTTGGACAGGGACTTTACAATGAGCAGTTCTTC.

The chain recombines TRBV20-1 with TRBJ1-2; 8 bases match TRBD1. CDR1 and CDR2 (germline): DFQATT, SNEGSKA (reference sequence). Trimming cost V 3 bases and J 7 bases; bases outside gene matches: 10. The CDR3 totals 14 residues. This CDR3 reads CSASQGAGLGGYTF. CDR3 DNA: TGCAGTGCTAGTCAGGGGGCTGGCCTGGGTGGCTACACCTTC.

V is TRBV27 and J is TRBJ2-6; 9 bases align to TRBD2. The CDR3 has 18 residues. Germline V gives CDR1 MNHEY, CDR2 SMNVEV (reference sequence). V was pared by 6 bases and J by 0 bases, with 9 bases of the junction left unmatched. CDR3 coding DNA: TGTGCCAGCAGCCCTAAGACTAGCGGAGCCTCTGGGGCCAACGTCCTGACTTTC. It yields the protein CASSPKTSGASGANVLTF.

This chain connects TRBV15 to TRBJ2-3; D remains unclear. Germline CDR1 and CDR2: LNHNV and YYDKDF (reference sequence). V was clipped by 0 bases and J by 1 base, with 5 bases between them. This CDR3 is built from 14 residues. CDR3 sequence: CATSREAGTDTQYF. The CDR3, as DNA: TGTGCCACCAGCAGAGAGGCGGGCACAGATACGCAGTATTTT. Variable domain in full (rest from reference TRBV15 and TRBJ2-3): DAMVIQNPRYQVTQFGKPVTLSCSQTLNHNVMYWYQQKSSQAPKLLFHYYDKDFNNEADTPDNFQSRRPNTSFCFLDIRSPGLGDTAMYLCATSREAGTDTQYFGPGTRLTVL.

In this sample, this clone turned up once. V and J are TRBV6-5 and TRBJ2-6; D uncertain. The CDR3 length is 16 residues. V lost 0 bases and J 1 base, leaving 7 bases between the germline ends. Per germline, CDR1 MNHEY and CDR2 SVGAGI. CDR3 sequence reads: CASSYSGQSGANVLTF. The DNA of the CDR3 is TGTGCCAGCAGTTACTCTGGGCAGTCTGGGGCCAACGTCCTGACTTTC.

This clone was detected only once. The chain is built from TRBV11-2 and TRBJ2-3; 10 bases match TRBD1. The CDR3 is made up of 13 amino acids. V shed 0 bases, J shed 11 bases, and the junction held 2 bases outside the gene matches. CDR1 and CDR2 (germline): SGHAT, FQNNGV. The CDR3 is CASSLDGQGGQYF. CDR3 coding DNA: TGTGCCAGCAGCTTAGACGGACAGGGGGGGCAGTATTTT.

The chain couples TRBV18 to TRBJ2-3; a possible D gene is TRBD1 (6 bases). CDR1 is KGHSH and CDR2 is LQKENI in the germline V gene. The CDR3 is 15 amino acids. Trimming shortened V by 0 bases and J by 3 bases, and 10 bases separated the two germline ends. Written as DNA, the CDR3 is TGTGCCAGCTCACCACCTAGCCAGGGGACAGATACGCAGTATTTT. This encodes CASSPPSQGTDTQYF.

The rearrangement links TRBV2 to TRBJ2-6; the D gene could be TRBD1 or TRBD2 (5 bases each). Trimming removed 6 bases from V and 3 bases from J, with 12 bases in between. CDR1 SNHLY and CDR2 FYNNEI come from the germline V gene. The CDR3 totals 15 residues. For the CDR3, the DNA is TGTGCCAGCAGGGCCGGGGCGGGTGGGGCCAACGTCCTGACTTTC. Amino acid sequence: CASRAGAGGANVLTF.